The rows below give T cell receptor beta chains drawn from one sample of a study of naive and memory T cell subsets. TCRdb ran MiXCR on the UMI-ligation and nested PCR reads and lists one entry per CDR3 protein. Here the sample spans about 90,000 distinct CDR3 sequences, over 9% being singletons. What was sequenced was naive CD4+ T cells from blood. All receptors come from a human donor in good health. Both conserved end residues are part of each CDR3. The D gene is left open where the match is weak. Clone size is given for some rows only: seen once, a few or many times, or a class if the clone is expanded.

>NA|TRBJ2-2|TRBV7-2|many
TGTGCCAGCAAATTTGCGAACACCGGGGAGCTGTTTTTT
CASKFANTGELFF
>NA|TRBJ2-3|TRBV28|many
TGTGCCAGCAGTTTCTCTGATACGCAGTATTTT
CASSFSDTQYF
>NA|TRBJ1-1|TRBV12-3/TRBV12-4|NA
TGTGCCAGCAGACGGAACAGGGCCAACACTGAAGCTTTCTTT
CASRRNRANTEAFF
>TRBD1|TRBJ2-6|TRBV5-4|few
TGTGCCAGCAGCTCCCGGGACAGGGGGATATCTGGGGCCAACGTCCTGACTTTC
CASSSRDRGISGANVLTF
>NA|TRBJ2-6|TRBV6-5|NA
TGTGCCAGCAGCTCGGGAATAGGTTCCGGGGCCAACGTCCTGACTTTC
CASSSGIGSGANVLTF
>TRBD2|TRBJ2-3|TRBV11-3|NA
TGTGCCAGCAGGACTAGCGGGAGTACAGATACGCAGTATTTT
CASRTSGSTDTQYF
>NA|TRBJ2-2|TRBV7-8|few
TGTGCCAGCAGCTTGGTCACCGGGGAGCTGTTTTTT
CASSLVTGELFF
>TRBD2|TRBJ2-7|TRBV7-2|many
TGTGCCAGCAGCCTACTAGCGGGAGCTGGGGAGCAGTACTTC
CASSLLAGAGEQYF
>NA|TRBJ2-7|TRBV7-2|many
TGTGCCAGCAGCTTCGACCGGGACACGAGCTCCTACGAGCAGTACTTC
CASSFDRDTSSYEQYF
>TRBD2|TRBJ2-5|TRBV2|NA
TGTGCCAGCAGCGGCGGGAGGTACCAAGAGACCCAGTACTTC
CASSGGRYQETQYF